Presented here are 3 T cell receptor beta chains from one specimen sequenced in a study of cytomegalovirus exposure and HLA in healthy donors. Profiling relied on immunoSEQ multiplex PCR, and the TCRdb table lists in-frame clones only, not all of them. The sample contains fewer than 250,000 clones, 86% of which appear only once. Material: PBMCs. The receptors stem from a woman aged 18-35 years in good health and CMV-seronegative.

The V and J genes are TRBV2 and TRBJ2-3; 15 bases agree with TRBD2. The trim removed 4 bases at V and 0 bases at J, leaving 11 bases unmatched. Germline values: CDR1 SNHLY, CDR2 FYNNEI. This CDR3 has 20 amino acids. The CDR3 is CASSGGGLAGGLLSTDTQYF. The CDR3 DNA reads TGTGCCAGCAGTGGAGGAGGACTAGCGGGGGGGCTTTTGAGCACAGATACGCAGTATTTT.

The chain employs TRBV27 and TRBJ2-7; 11 bases line up with TRBD2. Germline CDR1 and CDR2: MNHEY and SMNVEV (reference sequence). V lost 5 bases, J lost 4 bases, and 4 bases stayed unmatched. There are 14 residues in the CDR3. The CDR3 region is CASSVGLAAYEQYF. CDR3 bases: TGTGCCAGCAGTGTGGGACTAGCGGCTTACGAGCAGTACTTC.

CDR3: CASSPKGQKAYEQYF. CDR3 sequence (DNA): TGTGCCAGCAGTCCTAAGGGACAGAAAGCCTACGAGCAGTACTTC. The chain employs TRBV27 and TRBJ2-7, with 7 nucleotides matching TRBD1. Trimming took 5 bases from V and 2 from J; bases not matched to a gene: 9. The CDR3 length is 15 residues. Germline-derived CDR1 and CDR2 are MNHEY and SMNVEV (reference sequence).